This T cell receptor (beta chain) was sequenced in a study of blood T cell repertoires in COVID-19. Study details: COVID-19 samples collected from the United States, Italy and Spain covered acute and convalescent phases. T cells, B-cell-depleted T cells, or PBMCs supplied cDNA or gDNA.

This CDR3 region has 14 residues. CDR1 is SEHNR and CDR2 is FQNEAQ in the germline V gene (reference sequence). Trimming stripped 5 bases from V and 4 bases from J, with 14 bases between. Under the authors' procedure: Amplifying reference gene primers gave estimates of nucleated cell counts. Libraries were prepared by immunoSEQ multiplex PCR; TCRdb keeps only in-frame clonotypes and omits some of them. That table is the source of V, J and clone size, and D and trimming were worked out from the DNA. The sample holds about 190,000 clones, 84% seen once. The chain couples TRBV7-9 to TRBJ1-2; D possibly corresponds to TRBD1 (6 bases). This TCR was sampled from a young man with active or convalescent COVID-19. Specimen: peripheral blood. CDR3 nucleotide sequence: TGTGCCAGCAGCCGGGAGGGGGTCCCCTATGGCTACACCTTC. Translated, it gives CASSREGVPYGYTF. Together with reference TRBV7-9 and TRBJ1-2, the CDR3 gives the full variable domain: DTGVSQNPRHKITKRGQNVTFRCDPISEHNRLYWYRQTLGQGPEFLTYFQNEAQLEKSRLLSDRFSAERPKGSFSTLEIQRTEQGDSAMYLCASSREGVPYGYTFGSGTRLTVV.